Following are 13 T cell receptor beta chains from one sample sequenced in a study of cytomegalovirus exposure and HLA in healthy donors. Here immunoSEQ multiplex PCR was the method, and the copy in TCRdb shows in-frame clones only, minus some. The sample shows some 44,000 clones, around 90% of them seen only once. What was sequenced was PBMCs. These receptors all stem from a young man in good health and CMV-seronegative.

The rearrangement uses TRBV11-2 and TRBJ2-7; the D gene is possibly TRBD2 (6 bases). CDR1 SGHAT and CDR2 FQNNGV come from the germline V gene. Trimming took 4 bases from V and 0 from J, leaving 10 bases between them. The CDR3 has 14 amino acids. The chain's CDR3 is CASSYGTLSYEQYF. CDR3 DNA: TGTGCCAGCAGCTACGGGACTCTCTCCTACGAGCAGTACTTC.

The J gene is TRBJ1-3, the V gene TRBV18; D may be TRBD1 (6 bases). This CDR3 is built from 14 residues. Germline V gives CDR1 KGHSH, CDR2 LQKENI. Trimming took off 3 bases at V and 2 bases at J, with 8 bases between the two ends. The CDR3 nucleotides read TGTGCCAGCTCACCCCAGGGGACTGGAAACACCATATATTTT. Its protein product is CASSPQGTGNTIYF.

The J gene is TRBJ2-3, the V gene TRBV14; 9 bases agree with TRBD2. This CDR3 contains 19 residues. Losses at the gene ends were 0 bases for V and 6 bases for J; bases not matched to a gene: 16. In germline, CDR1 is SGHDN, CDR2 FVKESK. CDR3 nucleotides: TGTGCCAGCAGCCAAGATTGGCTTCGCGGGGGGGGCCAAATGGATACGCAGTATTTT. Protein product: CASSQDWLRGGGQMDTQYF. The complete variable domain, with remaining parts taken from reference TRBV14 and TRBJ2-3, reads EAGVTQFPSHSVIEKGQTVTLRCDPISGHDNLYWYRRVMGKEIKFLLHFVKESKQDESGMPNNRFLAERTGGTYSTLKVQPAELEDSGVYFCASSQDWLRGGGQMDTQYFGPGTRLTVL.

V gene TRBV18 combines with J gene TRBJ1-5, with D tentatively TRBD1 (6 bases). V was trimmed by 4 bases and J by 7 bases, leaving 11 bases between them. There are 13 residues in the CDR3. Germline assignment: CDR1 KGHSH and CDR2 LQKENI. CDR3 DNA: TGTGCCAGCTCACAGGGGGAGGGGCAGCCCCAGCATTTT. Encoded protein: CASSQGEGQPQHF.

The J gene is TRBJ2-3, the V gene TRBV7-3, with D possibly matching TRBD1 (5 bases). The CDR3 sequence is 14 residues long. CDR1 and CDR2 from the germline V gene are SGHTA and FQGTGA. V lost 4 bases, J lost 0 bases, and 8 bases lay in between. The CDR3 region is CASSSGPSTDTQYF. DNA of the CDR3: TGTGCCAGCAGCTCAGGGCCTAGCACAGATACGCAGTATTTT.

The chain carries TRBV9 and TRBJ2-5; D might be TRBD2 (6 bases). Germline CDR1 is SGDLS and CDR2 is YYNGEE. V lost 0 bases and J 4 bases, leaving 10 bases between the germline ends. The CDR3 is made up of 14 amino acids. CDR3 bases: TGTGCCAGCAGCGTAGAGGCGGGGCTAGAGACCCAGTACTTC. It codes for CASSVEAGLETQYF.

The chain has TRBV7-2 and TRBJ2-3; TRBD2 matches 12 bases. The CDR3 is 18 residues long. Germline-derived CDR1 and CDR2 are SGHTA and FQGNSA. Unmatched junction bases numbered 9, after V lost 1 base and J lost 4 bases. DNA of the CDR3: TGTGCCAGCAGCTTAGTAGGGGCTAGCGGGGGGGCAGCAGATACGCAGTATTTT. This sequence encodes CASSLVGASGGAADTQYF.

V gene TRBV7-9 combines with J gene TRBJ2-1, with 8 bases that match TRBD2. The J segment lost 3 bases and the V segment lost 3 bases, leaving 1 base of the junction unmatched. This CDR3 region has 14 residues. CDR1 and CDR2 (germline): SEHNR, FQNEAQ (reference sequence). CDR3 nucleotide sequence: TGTGCCAGCAGCTTTGGGACTAGCTACAATGAGCAGTTCTTC. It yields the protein CASSFGTSYNEQFF.

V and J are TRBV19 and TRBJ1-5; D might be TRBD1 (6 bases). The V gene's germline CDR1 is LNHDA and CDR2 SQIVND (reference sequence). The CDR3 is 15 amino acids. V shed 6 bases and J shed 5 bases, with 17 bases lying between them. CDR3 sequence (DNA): TGTGCCAGTAGATCGGCGGGGGGCCGATATCAGCCCCAGCATTTT. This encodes CASRSAGGRYQPQHF. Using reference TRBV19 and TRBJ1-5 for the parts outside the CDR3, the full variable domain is DGGITQSPKYLFRKEGQNVTLSCEQNLNHDAMYWYRQDPGQGLRLIYYSQIVNDFQKGDIAEGYSVSREKKESFPLTVTSAQKNPTAFYLCASRSAGGRYQPQHFGDGTRLSIL.

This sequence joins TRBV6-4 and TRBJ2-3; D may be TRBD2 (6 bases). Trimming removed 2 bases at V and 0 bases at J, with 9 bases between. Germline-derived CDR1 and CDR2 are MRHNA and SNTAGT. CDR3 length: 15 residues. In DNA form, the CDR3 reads TGTGCCAGCAGTGACGGAGCGGGTAGCACAGATACGCAGTATTTT. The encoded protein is CASSDGAGSTDTQYF.

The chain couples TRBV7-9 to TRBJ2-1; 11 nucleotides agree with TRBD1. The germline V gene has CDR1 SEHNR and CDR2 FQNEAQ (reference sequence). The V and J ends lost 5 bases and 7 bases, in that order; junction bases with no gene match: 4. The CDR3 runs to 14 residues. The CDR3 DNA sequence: TGTGCCAGCAGCCCGGGACAGGGGGGGAATGAGCAGTTCTTC. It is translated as CASSPGQGGNEQFF.

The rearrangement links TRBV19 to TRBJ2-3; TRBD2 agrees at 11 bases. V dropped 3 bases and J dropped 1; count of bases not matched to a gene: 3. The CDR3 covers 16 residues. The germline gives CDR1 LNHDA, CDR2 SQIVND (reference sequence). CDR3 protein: CASSMGTSGRTDTQYF. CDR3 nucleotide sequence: TGTGCCAGTAGTATGGGGACTAGCGGCCGCACAGATACGCAGTATTTT.

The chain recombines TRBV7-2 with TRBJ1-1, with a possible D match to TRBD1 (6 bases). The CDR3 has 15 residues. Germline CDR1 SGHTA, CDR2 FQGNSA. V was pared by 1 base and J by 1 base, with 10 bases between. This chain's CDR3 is CASSLDAGANTEAFF. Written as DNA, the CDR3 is TGTGCCAGCAGCTTAGACGCGGGGGCGAACACTGAAGCTTTCTTT. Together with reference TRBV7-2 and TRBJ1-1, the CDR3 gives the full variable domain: GAGVSQSPSNKVTEKGKDVELRCDPISGHTALYWYRQSLGQGLEFLIYFQGNSAPDKSGLPSDRFSAERTGGSVSTLTIQRTQQEDSAVYLCASSLDAGANTEAFFGQGTRLTVV.